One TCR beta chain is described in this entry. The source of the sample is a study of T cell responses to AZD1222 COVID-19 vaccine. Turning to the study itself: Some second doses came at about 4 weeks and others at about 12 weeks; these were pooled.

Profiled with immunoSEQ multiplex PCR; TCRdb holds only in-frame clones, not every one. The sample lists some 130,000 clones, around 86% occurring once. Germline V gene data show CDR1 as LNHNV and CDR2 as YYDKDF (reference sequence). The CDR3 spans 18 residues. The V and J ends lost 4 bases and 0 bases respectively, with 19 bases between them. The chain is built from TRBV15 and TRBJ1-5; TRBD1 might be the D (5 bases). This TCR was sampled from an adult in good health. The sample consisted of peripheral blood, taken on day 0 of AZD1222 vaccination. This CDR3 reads CATSTGAGTHYSNQPQHF. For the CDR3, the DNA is TGTGCCACCAGCACTGGGGCAGGGACCCATTATAGCAATCAGCCCCAGCATTTT. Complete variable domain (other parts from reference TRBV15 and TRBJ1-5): DAMVIQNPRYQVTQFGKPVTLSCSQTLNHNVMYWYQQKSSQAPKLLFHYYDKDFNNEADTPDNFQSRRPNTSFCFLDIRSPGLGDTAMYLCATSTGAGTHYSNQPQHFGDGTRLSIL.